This T cell receptor beta chain was obtained from a study of blood T cell repertoires in COVID-19. Across the study: Material from acute and convalescent COVID-19 was sourced from the United States, Italy and Spain.

The germline V gene has CDR1 LNHNV and CDR2 YYDKDF (reference sequence). V was clipped by 5 bases and J by 7 bases, with 14 bases between them. The CDR3 length is 13 residues. The authors' processing: Reference gene primers were amplified, and this amplification served to estimate nucleated cell counts. Produced via immunoSEQ multiplex PCR; TCRdb's table is partial and in-frame only. V, J and clone size derive from that table, while D and trimming were established from the DNA sequence. This table holds some 120,000 clones, 70% to 90% found once. Source material: peripheral blood. V and J are TRBV15 and TRBJ1-2, with TRBD1 as a possible D gene (5 bases). The origin of this receptor is a man aged 50-59 years with acute or convalescent COVID-19. CDR3 DNA: TGTGCCACCAGCCCTGGGGGGAGGGGTGGCTACACCTTC. Its translation is CATSPGGRGGYTF.